A selection of T cell receptor beta chains follows, all from one sample in a study of T cells after yellow fever vaccination. One entry per CDR3 protein results from TCRdb running MiXCR on the 5' RACE reads. The table records just under 600,000 distinct CDR3 sequences, approximately 13% of them present only once. Specimen: PBMCs, collected on the day of the yellow fever booster vaccination. The receptors derive from a man aged 30 to 45 who received the YFV17D yellow fever vaccine. Both conserved end residues are part of each CDR3. The order of the fields is clone size, D gene, CDR3 length, J gene, V gene, CDR3 protein, CDR3 DNA. The D gene is left open where the match is weak. Clone size is shown for a subset of rows, as once, few, many or a class of expanded clone.

.	TRBD1	16	TRBJ2-7	TRBV7-2	CASSLAQGASLYEQYF	TGTGCCAGCAGCTTAGCGCAGGGGGCATCTCTCTACGAGCAGTACTTC
.	.	15	TRBJ1-1	TRBV11-2	CASSWSGALSTEAFF	TGTGCCAGCAGCTGGTCCGGGGCCTTAAGCACTGAAGCTTTCTTT
many	TRBD1	15	TRBJ2-3	TRBV4-3	CASSQEGAGGDTQYF	TGCGCCAGCAGCCAAGAGGGGGCAGGGGGCGATACGCAGTATTTT
.	TRBD2	18	TRBJ2-3	TRBV7-3	CASSLAGLAGTHTDTQYF	TGTGCCAGCAGCTTAGCCGGACTAGCGGGGACCCACACAGATACGCAGTATTTT
.	TRBD2	16	TRBJ2-1	TRBV7-2	CASNPGGTSGSGEQFF	TGTGCCAGCAACCCGGGGGGGACTAGCGGGAGCGGTGAGCAGTTCTTC
many	TRBD2	15	TRBJ2-4	TRBV20-1	CSVGTSGRAKNIQYF	TGCAGTGTCGGGACTAGCGGGAGGGCCAAAAACATTCAGTACTTC
few	.	14	TRBJ2-1	TRBV20-1	CSAREPAPGSEQFF	TGCAGTGCTAGAGAGCCGGCGCCAGGCAGTGAGCAGTTCTTC
.	.	15	TRBJ2-1	TRBV6-4	CASSGLTGEDGEQFF	TGTGCCAGCTCCGGTCTCACAGGGGAGGACGGTGAGCAGTTCTTC
few	.	15	TRBJ2-3	TRBV20-1	CSARRLGVSADTQYF	TGCAGTGCTAGACGGTTAGGGGTGTCCGCAGATACGCAGTATTTT
.	.	16	TRBJ2-1	TRBV5-4	CASSLGALVPYNEQFF	TGTGCCAGCAGCTTGGGCGCCTTGGTCCCCTACAATGAGCAGTTCTTC
few	TRBD1	17	TRBJ2-1	TRBV5-1	CASSLVRHGTAINEQFF	TGCGCCAGCAGCCTGGTTCGTCACGGGACAGCCATCAATGAGCAGTTCTTC
.	TRBD1	15	TRBJ2-7	TRBV7-2	CASSLALDRVYEQYF	TGTGCCAGCAGCTTAGCGTTAGACAGGGTCTACGAGCAGTACTTC
few	.	15	TRBJ2-7	TRBV25-1	CASSEGQRGDYEQYF	TGTGCCAGCAGTGAAGGACAGAGGGGGGACTACGAGCAGTACTTC
few	.	14	TRBJ2-5	TRBV12-3/TRBV12-4	CASSATHGGETQYF	TGTGCCAGCAGTGCGACACATGGGGGCGAGACCCAGTACTTC
.	.	13	TRBJ1-2	TRBV5-1	CASSLYQNYGYTF	TGCGCCAGCAGCTTGTATCAGAACTATGGCTACACCTTC
few	TRBD2	14	TRBJ2-1	TRBV12-3/TRBV12-4	CASRRGLALFRQFF	TGTGCCAGCAGAAGGGGACTAGCTTTGTTTCGGCAGTTCTTC
.	.	17	TRBJ2-3	TRBV29-1	CSLGAGDGPFITDTQYF	TGCAGCCTGGGGGCAGGGGATGGACCCTTCATCACAGATACGCAGTATTTT
.	TRBD2	16	TRBJ2-1	TRBV20-1	CSAQGGTSGSYNEQFF	TGCAGTGCCCAGGGGGGCACTAGCGGGAGCTACAATGAGCAGTTCTTC
.	.	18	TRBJ2-2	TRBV11-2	CASSRARVGLQYSGELFF	TGTGCCAGCAGCAGGGCTCGTGTAGGACTCCAATATTCTGGGGAGCTGTTTTTT
few	.	16	TRBJ2-7	TRBV28	CASRERGPRLLYEQYF	TGTGCCAGCAGAGAGCGCGGTCCACGCCTTCTCTACGAGCAGTACTTC
few	.	15	TRBJ2-1	TRBV23-1	CASSRSGAYYNEQFF	TGCGCCAGCAGTCGGTCGGGAGCGTACTACAATGAGCAGTTCTTC
few	TRBD2	15	TRBJ2-1	TRBV29-1	CSVERAGGVDNEQFF	TGCAGCGTTGAACGGGCGGGAGGAGTAGACAATGAGCAGTTCTTC
few	TRBD2	17	TRBJ2-3	TRBV10-2	CASRGTSGASSTDTQYF	TGCGCCAGCAGGGGGACTAGCGGAGCTTCTAGCACAGATACGCAGTATTTT
.	.	12	TRBJ1-3	TRBV20-1	CSASSRGNTIYF	TGCAGTGCTAGTTCCAGGGGAAACACCATATATTTT
.	.	14	TRBJ2-1	TRBV7-2	CASSLVGLNNEQFF	TGTGCCAGCAGCTTAGTAGGCCTGAACAATGAGCAGTTCTTC
many	.	14	TRBJ2-5	TRBV5-1	CASSLGAIQETQYF	TGCGCCAGCAGCTTGGGAGCGATCCAAGAGACCCAGTACTTC
.	.	13	TRBJ2-5	TRBV11-2	CASSFSNGETQYF	TGTGCCAGCAGCTTTAGTAATGGGGAGACCCAGTACTTC
many	.	19	TRBJ2-4	TRBV27	CASSSMGGTPGRAKNIQYF	TGTGCCAGCAGTAGTATGGGCGGGACCCCAGGTAGAGCCAAAAACATTCAGTACTTC
.	TRBD2	16	TRBJ2-3	TRBV5-6	CASSLVAGGGADTQYF	TGTGCCAGCAGCTTAGTAGCGGGAGGGGGAGCAGATACGCAGTATTTT
.	.	14	TRBJ2-7	TRBV12-3/TRBV12-4	CASSPGTLQYEQYF	TGTGCCAGCAGTCCCGGGACCCTCCAATACGAGCAGTACTTC
few	.	14	TRBJ2-7	TRBV12-3/TRBV12-4	CASRTGTGFYEQYF	TGTGCCAGCAGAACCGGGACTGGTTTCTACGAGCAGTACTTC
.	.	14	TRBJ2-1	TRBV7-8	CASSLETVGNEQFF	TGTGCCAGCAGCTTAGAAACAGTTGGTAATGAGCAGTTCTTC
.	TRBD1	17	TRBJ1-5	TRBV5-1	CASSLAGQGDSNQPQHF	TGCGCCAGCAGCTTGGCAGGACAGGGCGATAGCAATCAGCCCCAGCATTTT
few	.	15	TRBJ2-1	TRBV5-6	CASSLIVFGLSEQFF	TGTGCCAGCAGCTTAATTGTATTTGGGCTGTCTGAGCAGTTCTTC
.	.	15	TRBJ2-2	TRBV24-1	CATSDQRRRTGELFF	TGTGCCACCAGTGACCAACGGAGGAGAACCGGGGAGCTGTTTTTT
few	.	14	TRBJ2-5	TRBV4-3	CASSQDAPPETQYF	TGCGCCAGCAGCCAAGATGCCCCGCCAGAGACCCAGTACTTC
once	.	15	TRBJ2-5	TRBV12-3/TRBV12-4	CASSLDGSGLETQYF	TGTGCCAGCAGCCTCGACGGGAGTGGTTTAGAGACCCAGTACTTC
once	TRBD1	21	TRBJ2-1	TRBV11-1	CASSLVRRGLLSLERYNEQFF	TGTGCCAGCAGCTTAGTTCGTAGGGGGCTTCTTTCGTTGGAGCGGTACAATGAGCAGTTCTTC
few	.	14	TRBJ2-3	TRBV5-4	CASTPRGSTDTQYF	TGTGCCAGCACCCCCCGTGGGTCCACAGATACGCAGTATTTT
.	TRBD1	14	TRBJ2-1	TRBV6-2/TRBV6-3	CASSFDRALNEQFF	TGTGCCAGCAGTTTCGACAGGGCCCTCAATGAGCAGTTCTTC
few	.	13	TRBJ2-7	TRBV6-2/TRBV6-3	CASSYLQGYEQYF	TGTGCCAGCAGTTACCTGCAGGGCTACGAGCAGTACTTC
few	.	12	TRBJ1-1	TRBV11-2	CASSPTTVRAFF	TGTGCCAGCAGCCCAACCACAGTGCGAGCTTTCTTT
.	.	16	TRBJ2-6	TRBV7-9	CASSLRGGSGANVLTF	TGTGCCAGCAGCTTAAGAGGGGGTTCTGGGGCCAACGTCCTGACTTTC
few	.	15	TRBJ2-7	TRBV7-2	CASRVGGTGYYEQYF	TGTGCCAGCAGGGTCGGGGGAACCGGATACTACGAGCAGTACTTC
few	.	14	TRBJ2-7	TRBV29-1	CSVDGIGSFHEQYF	TGCAGCGTTGACGGAATCGGGAGTTTCCACGAGCAGTACTTC
few	TRBD1	15	TRBJ2-7	TRBV6-5	CASSYSTGGPYEQYF	TGTGCCAGCAGTTACTCGACAGGGGGACCCTACGAGCAGTACTTC
.	.	13	TRBJ1-1	TRBV7-2	CASSAQANTEAFF	TGTGCCAGCAGCGCCCAGGCCAACACTGAAGCTTTCTTT
.	.	11	TRBJ2-4	TRBV27	CASSSREGRLF	TGTGCCAGCAGTTCCAGGGAAGGGCGCCTTTTC
.	.	14	TRBJ1-1	TRBV15	CATSRDRWNTEAFF	TGTGCCACCAGCAGAGACCGGTGGAACACTGAAGCTTTCTTT
.	TRBD2	15	TRBJ2-7	TRBV5-1	CASRLDGGRSYEQYF	TGCGCCAGCAGATTGGATGGCGGGAGATCCTACGAGCAGTACTTC
many	TRBD2	15	TRBJ2-1	TRBV20-1	CSARTGLAANNEQFF	TGCAGTGCTAGGACGGGACTAGCGGCGAACAATGAGCAGTTCTTC